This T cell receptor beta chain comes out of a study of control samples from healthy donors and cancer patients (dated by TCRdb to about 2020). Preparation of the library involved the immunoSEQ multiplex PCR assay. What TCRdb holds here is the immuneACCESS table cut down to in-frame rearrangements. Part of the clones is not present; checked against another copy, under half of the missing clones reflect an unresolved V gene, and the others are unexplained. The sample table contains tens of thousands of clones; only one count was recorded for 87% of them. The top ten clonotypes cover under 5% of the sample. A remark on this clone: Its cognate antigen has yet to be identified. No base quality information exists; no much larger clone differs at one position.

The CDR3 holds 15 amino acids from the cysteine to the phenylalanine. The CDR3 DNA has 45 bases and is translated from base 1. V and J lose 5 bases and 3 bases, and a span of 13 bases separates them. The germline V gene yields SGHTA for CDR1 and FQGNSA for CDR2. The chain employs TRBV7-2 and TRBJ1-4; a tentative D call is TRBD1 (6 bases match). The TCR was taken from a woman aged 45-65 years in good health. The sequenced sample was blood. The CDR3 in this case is CASSPRAGANEKLFF. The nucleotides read TGTGCCAGCAGCCCCCGGGCAGGGGCTAATGAAAAACTGTTTTTT.